Below, 19 T cell receptor beta chains from the same sample are listed, as sequenced in a study of a mutant IDH1 vaccine in newly diagnosed glioma. Measured with immunoSEQ multiplex PCR; TCRdb has only the in-frame clones, and not every one. The table includes about 46,000 clones, approximately 84% detected once. Stated time point: week 47, end of study. A single vaccine dose contained 300 ug of mutant IDH1 20-mer peptide, and topical imiquimod was used with it. These receptors have no known antigen. The sample here was PBMCs, taken from a glioma patient whose treatment included an IDH1 peptide vaccine. The origin of the receptors is a woman aged 25 to 39 with glioma. Some clones in this sample may be carry-over from other donors' samples.

The chain recombines TRBV6-5 with TRBJ2-1, with 9 bases that match TRBD2. Germline CDR1 reads MNHEY; CDR2 reads SVGAGI. V shed 9 bases and J 6 bases; nucleotides not matched to a gene: 9. The CDR3 extends over 14 amino acids. As DNA, the CDR3 is TGTGCCAGTACATATAGCGGGAGCGCCAATGAGCAGTTCTTC. It codes for CASTYSGSANEQFF.

This chain connects TRBV14 to TRBJ2-3; D is perhaps TRBD2 (6 bases). With 1 base removed from V and 8 bases from J, the gap between germline ends came to 10 bases. Germline V gene lookup returns CDR1 SGHDN and CDR2 FVKESK. The CDR3 totals 13 residues. The CDR3 bases are TGTGCCAGCAGCCAAGTTATGGGAGGTACGCAGTATTTT. Translation: CASSQVMGGTQYF.

The chain combines TRBV27 with TRBJ2-7, with D uncertain. The CDR3 contains 13 residues. The V end was cut by 3 bases, the J end by 0 bases, with 6 bases between. The germline gives CDR1 MNHEY, CDR2 SMNVEV (reference sequence). CDR3 DNA sequence: TGTGCCAGCAGTTTTAGGAGCTCCTACGAGCAGTACTTC. Protein sequence: CASSFRSSYEQYF.

The chain carries TRBV19 and TRBJ2-5; weak D call: TRBD2 (5 bases). The CDR3 extends over 18 amino acids. CDR1 and CDR2 from the germline V gene are LNHDA and SQIVND (reference sequence). Trimming took 6 bases from V and 1 from J, leaving 24 bases between them. The CDR3 reads CASSPGWAGPVFQETQYF. In DNA form, the CDR3 reads TGTGCCAGTAGCCCCGGTTGGGCGGGCCCAGTCTTCCAAGAGACCCAGTACTTC.

The genes are TRBV28 and TRBJ2-7; 12 bases agree with TRBD2. The CDR3 consists of 14 residues. CDR1 is MDHEN and CDR2 is SYDVKM in the germline V gene. Trimming removed 8 bases from V and 3 bases from J; junction bases left unmatched: 5. The CDR3 nucleotides are TGTGCCAGCTTACCGGGACTAGCGGGCTACGAGCAGTACTTC. Protein: CASLPGLAGYEQYF.

This sequence joins TRBV5-1 and TRBJ2-3, with 12 bases that match TRBD1. This CDR3 contains 16 residues. The ends lost 3 bases at V and 1 base at J; junction bases unmatched: 3. Germline V gives CDR1 SGHRS, CDR2 YFSETQ. In nucleotides, the CDR3 is TGCGCCAGCAGCTCGGGGACAGGGGGCGGCACAGATACGCAGTATTTT. Translated: CASSSGTGGGTDTQYF.

The rearrangement joins TRBV14 to TRBJ2-7, with D possibly TRBD1 on 5 matching bases. CDR1 and CDR2 (germline): SGHDN, FVKESK. Trimming took off 3 bases at V and 0 bases at J, with 12 bases between the two ends. The CDR3 consists of 15 residues. CDR3 DNA sequence: TGTGCCAGCAGCCACGGACAACCCATCTCCTACGAGCAGTACTTC. This translates into CASSHGQPISYEQYF.

The V call is TRBV30, the J call TRBJ2-1, with 12 bases identical to TRBD1. CDR1 and CDR2 (germline): GTSNPN, SVGIG (reference sequence). The CDR3 is 14 residues long. J was trimmed by 7 bases and V by 4 bases; bases with no gene match: 5. The CDR3 is CAWTRDRGPNEQFF. In DNA form, the CDR3 reads TGTGCCTGGACCCGGGACAGGGGGCCGAATGAGCAGTTCTTC.

In its sample, this clone was seen once. The rearrangement joins TRBV10-3 to TRBJ1-3; TRBD1 matches 9 bases. CDR3 length equals 16 residues. The V segment lost 3 bases and the J segment 8 bases; nucleotides outside the gene matches: 11. Germline assignment: CDR1 ENHRY and CDR2 SYGVKD. In DNA, the CDR3 is TGTGCCATCAGTGAAAGAGCCGGGACAGGGATGGACACCATATATTTT. Its translation: CAISERAGTGMDTIYF.

The rearrangement joins TRBV7-2 to TRBJ2-1, with 8 bases that match TRBD2. The CDR3 is 17 residues long. Trimming removed 2 bases from V and 0 bases from J; junction bases left unmatched: 6. The V gene's germline CDR1 is SGHTA and CDR2 FQGNSA. The CDR3 reads CASSLRSGKSSYNEQFF. CDR3 DNA sequence: TGTGCCAGCAGCTTACGTAGCGGGAAGAGCTCCTACAATGAGCAGTTCTTC.

The rearrangement joins TRBV10-3 to TRBJ2-2; 11 bases match TRBD2. Trimming removed 4 bases from V and 7 bases from J; junction bases left unmatched: 14. The CDR3 loop spans 18 amino acids. CDR1 and CDR2 (germline): ENHRY, SYGVKD. The DNA of the CDR3 is TGTGCCATCAGTGCCCGGGGACTAGCGGAAACCTACGGCGGGGAGCTGTTTTTT. This gives the protein CAISARGLAETYGGELFF.

CDR3 in amino acids: CASSTQGASYGYTF. DNA of the CDR3: TGTGCCAGCAGCACTCAGGGGGCTAGCTATGGCTACACCTTC. This chain links TRBV9 with TRBJ1-2; 8 nucleotides agree with TRBD1. Germline CDR1 and CDR2: SGDLS and YYNGEE. V trimming: 4 bases; J trimming: 4 bases; junction bases outside the gene matches: 6. The CDR3 has 14 residues.

The genes are TRBV30 and TRBJ2-1; 10 bases fit TRBD2. Germline CDR1 reads GTSNPN; CDR2 reads SVGIG (reference sequence). The CDR3 sequence is 16 residues long. V dropped 1 base and J dropped 7; count of bases not matched to a gene: 10. The CDR3 sequence: CAWSGALAGVRNEQFF. The CDR3 DNA reads TGTGCCTGGAGTGGAGCGCTAGCGGGAGTGAGAAATGAGCAGTTCTTC.

The chain joins TRBV18 to TRBJ2-7, with 7 positions matching TRBD2. Germline V gene lookup returns CDR1 KGHSH and CDR2 LQKENI. The V and J ends lost 3 bases and 7 bases, in that order; junction bases with no gene match: 6. The CDR3 is made up of 13 amino acids. CDR3 sequence: CASSPTWGGEQYF. Written as DNA, the CDR3 is TGTGCCAGCTCACCTACCTGGGGGGGAGAGCAGTACTTC.

This sequence joins TRBV6-8 and TRBJ2-7; possible D gene TRBD2, 6 bases. This CDR3 region has 14 residues. V was clipped by 6 bases and J by 0 bases, with 12 bases between them. From germline, CDR1 is MNHGY and CDR2 SAAAGT. CDR3 protein: CASRLGGPSYEQYF. The CDR3 DNA sequence: TGTGCCAGCAGGCTCGGAGGGCCCTCCTACGAGCAGTACTTC.

This sequence joins TRBV29-1 and TRBJ2-6; D is uncertain. Germline assignment: CDR1 SQVTM and CDR2 ANQGSEA. V dropped 4 bases and J dropped 0 bases, with 7 bases sitting between them. The CDR3 consists of 14 residues. The CDR3 here is CSVGQNSGANVLTF. CDR3 sequence (DNA): TGCAGCGTTGGACAAAACTCTGGGGCCAACGTCCTGACTTTC. Full variable domain (remainder filled in from reference TRBV29-1 and TRBJ2-6): SAVISQKPSRDICQRGTSLTIQCQVDSQVTMMFWYRQQPGQSLTLIATANQGSEATYESGFVIDKFPISRPNLTFSTLTVSNMSPEDSSIYLCSVGQNSGANVLTFGAGSRLTVL.

This chain uses TRBV5-4 with TRBJ2-3; D remains unclear. The germline V gene encodes CDR1 SGHNT and CDR2 YYREEE (reference sequence). V was shortened by 0 bases and J by 4 bases, with 9 bases between the two germline ends. The CDR3 spans 14 residues. The DNA of the CDR3 is TGTGCCAGCAGCTTGGGTAGCAGAGCAGATACGCAGTATTTT. The encoded protein is CASSLGSRADTQYF.

V gene TRBV6-6 combines with J gene TRBJ1-4; tentative D call: TRBD1 (6 bases). From germline, CDR1 is MNHNY and CDR2 SVGAGI (reference sequence). The CDR3 has 15 residues. V lost 4 bases and J 0 bases, leaving 9 bases between the germline ends. DNA for the CDR3: TGTGCCAGCAGTTTTAGACAGGCAACTAATGAAAAACTGTTTTTT. Translated, it gives CASSFRQATNEKLFF.

The chain recombines TRBV10-2 with TRBJ1-5, with D possibly TRBD1 on 6 matching bases. The germline V gene has CDR1 WSHSY and CDR2 SAAADI. The CDR3 covers 13 residues. The V end lost 8 bases, the J end lost 6 bases, and 14 bases lay between the germline ends. Here the CDR3 reads CASAQGQGQPQHF. In DNA form, the CDR3 reads TGCGCCAGCGCACAGGGCCAAGGTCAGCCCCAGCATTTT.